Below are 20 T cell receptor beta chains sequenced from a single sample in a study of shared T cell receptors in the human thymus. Profiled with immunoSEQ multiplex PCR; TCRdb holds only in-frame clones, not every one. The sample yields 640,000 or so clones, about 90% seen once. Separately, the same data were catalogued under a study of human thymus T cells.

Sequenced: thymocytes. The origin of the receptors is a boy younger than two with a congenital heart defect.

J is TRBJ1-1 and V is TRBV29-1; TRBD1 aligns across 9 bases. The CDR3 is made up of 13 amino acids. The J segment lost 5 bases and the V segment lost 7 bases, leaving 8 bases of the junction unmatched. CDR1 and CDR2 from the germline V gene are SQVTM and ANQGSEA. The DNA for the CDR3 is TGCAGCGCCGAGGGACAGGGTGCGACTGAAGCTTTCTTT. Protein sequence: CSAEGQGATEAFF.

In nucleotides, the CDR3 is TGTGCCAGCAGTGGCTACAGGAGTTACTATGGCTACACCTTC. Encoded protein: CASSGYRSYYGYTF. The chain is built from TRBV2 and TRBJ1-2, with a weak D call TRBD1 (5 bases). V was trimmed by 4 bases and J by 3 bases, leaving 12 bases between them. CDR1 and CDR2 from the germline V gene are SNHLY and FYNNEI. This CDR3 contains 14 residues.

This chain joins TRBV27 and TRBJ1-5, with 7 positions matching TRBD1. CDR3 length equals 12 residues. Trimming took 8 bases from V and 4 from J; bases not matched to a gene: 2. Germline CDR1 and CDR2: MNHEY and SMNVEV (reference sequence). This chain's CDR3 is CASGTENQPQHF. DNA for the CDR3: TGTGCCAGCGGGACAGAAAATCAGCCCCAGCATTTT.

J is TRBJ1-4 and V is TRBV4-1; D is undetermined. This CDR3 is built from 19 residues. Germline V gene sequence: CDR1 MGHRA, CDR2 YSYEKL. Deletions cut 0 bases from V and 0 bases from J, with 17 bases between. This CDR3 reads CASSQEREQARATNEKLFF. CDR3 DNA: TGCGCCAGCAGCCAAGAGAGGGAACAAGCGAGGGCAACTAATGAAAAACTGTTTTTT.

The J gene is TRBJ1-6, the V gene TRBV4-3; 9 nucleotides line up with TRBD1. This CDR3 region has 17 residues. J lost 2 bases, V lost 3 bases, and 5 bases had no gene match. Germline CDR1 LGHNA, CDR2 YSLEER. CDR3 DNA: TGCGCCAGCAGCCAGGACACAGGGGGCACCTATAATTCACCCCTCCACTTT. This translates into CASSQDTGGTYNSPLHF.

The J gene is TRBJ1-6, the V gene TRBV27, with 7 nucleotides matching TRBD1. The germline V gene has CDR1 MNHEY and CDR2 SMNVEV (reference sequence). The ends lost 7 bases at V and 7 bases at J; junction bases unmatched: 10. The CDR3 is 15 amino acids. The CDR3 DNA reads as TGTGCCAGCATGACAGACAGGGTCCTAAATTCACCCCTCCACTTT. This encodes CASMTDRVLNSPLHF.

V usage is TRBV4-3 and J usage is TRBJ1-5; TRBD1 might be the D (5 bases). Trimming removed 4 bases from V and 0 bases from J, with 13 bases in between. CDR3 length equals 16 residues. Germline loops: CDR1 LGHNA, CDR2 YSLEER. CDR3 protein: CASSPKRGGSNQPQHF. CDR3 in DNA: TGCGCCAGCAGCCCTAAGCGGGGGGGTAGCAATCAGCCCCAGCATTTT.

The table lists this clone with a count of one. The chain employs TRBV29-1 and TRBJ2-3, with D unclear. The CDR3 is made up of 13 amino acids. Looked up from germline, CDR1 is SQVTM and CDR2 is ANQGSEA. With 2 bases removed from V and 1 base from J, the gap between germline ends came to 7 bases. The CDR3 reads CSVERVGTDTQYF. The DNA for the CDR3 is TGCAGCGTTGAACGAGTCGGCACAGATACGCAGTATTTT.

V usage is TRBV5-1 and J usage is TRBJ2-7, with 7 bases fitting TRBD1. J gave up 7 bases and V 5 bases, and 15 bases lay outside the gene matches. Germline V gives CDR1 SGHRS, CDR2 YFSETQ. The CDR3 is 15 amino acids. The CDR3 DNA sequence: TGCGCCAGCAGACCAACCGGGACAGCTCCCGGGGAGCAGTACTTC. It specifies CASRPTGTAPGEQYF.

The rearrangement links TRBV15 to TRBJ2-4, with TRBD1 matching 7 bases. The V and J ends lost 0 bases and 8 bases, in that order; junction bases with no gene match: 10. CDR3 length equals 16 residues. Germline assignment: CDR1 LNHNV and CDR2 YYDKDF (reference sequence). The CDR3 sequence: CATSRDLRGLGDIQYF. Written as DNA, the CDR3 is TGTGCCACCAGCAGAGATCTGAGGGGGCTAGGGGACATTCAGTACTTC.

The chain links TRBV7-8 to TRBJ1-5; D possibly corresponds to TRBD1 (6 bases). CDR3 size: 13 residues. Trimming took 4 bases from V and 5 from J, leaving 9 bases between them. In germline, CDR1 is SGHVS, CDR2 FQNEAQ. The chain's CDR3 is CASSSHRDQPQHF. CDR3 sequence (DNA): TGTGCCAGCAGCTCCCACAGGGATCAGCCCCAGCATTTT.

The rearrangement links TRBV11-2 to TRBJ1-6; D might be TRBD1 (6 bases). The CDR3 sequence is 16 residues long. Germline assignment: CDR1 SGHAT and CDR2 FQNNGV. The germline V and J ends were trimmed by 8 bases and 11 bases, with 25 bases remaining between them. CDR3 sequence reads: CASFNNGGHRWAPLHF. Written as DNA, the CDR3 is TGTGCCAGCTTCAATAATGGGGGACATCGGTGGGCACCCCTCCACTTT.

The rearrangement joins TRBV9 to TRBJ2-5, with 7 nucleotides matching TRBD1. Per germline, CDR1 SGDLS and CDR2 YYNGEE. J gave up 5 bases and V 0 bases, and 16 bases lay outside the gene matches. The CDR3 is 18 residues long. The CDR3 region is CASSVAGDRPKVRETQYF. Here the CDR3 DNA reads TGTGCCAGCAGCGTAGCTGGGGACAGACCCAAAGTAAGGGAGACCCAGTACTTC.

The chain joins TRBV7-2 to TRBJ2-2; TRBD1 matches 8 bases. The CDR3 covers 17 residues. The trim removed 2 bases at V and 4 bases at J, leaving 9 bases unmatched. CDR1 and CDR2 from the germline V gene are SGHTA and FQGNSA. The CDR3: CASSLQPDRGFTGELFF. The CDR3 DNA follows: TGTGCCAGCAGCTTACAGCCAGACAGGGGATTCACCGGGGAGCTGTTTTTT.

V is TRBV27 and J is TRBJ2-1; 13 nucleotides match TRBD2. Germline CDR1 reads MNHEY; CDR2 reads SMNVEV (reference sequence). The ends lost 6 bases at V and 5 bases at J; junction bases unmatched: 7. The length of the CDR3 is 16 residues. CDR3 sequence: CASSRTSGGENNEQFF. CDR3 nucleotide sequence: TGTGCCAGCAGCCGGACTAGCGGGGGAGAGAACAATGAGCAGTTCTTC.

This chain uses TRBV27 with TRBJ1-5; 8 positions agree with TRBD1. The junction had 11 bases not matched to a gene; V was cut back by 5 bases and J by 2 bases. Germline lookup yields CDR1 MNHEY and CDR2 SMNVEV (reference sequence). The CDR3 runs to 17 residues. CDR3 region: CASSPSTGGQGNQPQHF. CDR3 nucleotide sequence: TGTGCCAGCAGTCCGTCAACAGGGGGACAAGGCAATCAGCCCCAGCATTTT.

The chain carries TRBV4-3 and TRBJ1-1; 9 bases agree with TRBD1. Germline loops: CDR1 LGHNA, CDR2 YSLEER. The CDR3 consists of 16 residues. V trimming: 4 bases; J trimming: 0 bases; junction bases outside the gene matches: 6. In DNA, the CDR3 is TGCGCCAGCAGCCGGCGGACAGGGGTGATGAACACTGAAGCTTTCTTT. Amino acids: CASSRRTGVMNTEAFF.

This clone was seen only a few times. The rearrangement links TRBV29-1 to TRBJ2-3; D perhaps matches TRBD2 (7 bases). Trimming cost V 7 bases and J 9 bases, with 17 bases left between them. The V gene's germline CDR1 is SQVTM and CDR2 ANQGSEA. The CDR3 length is 12 residues. For the CDR3, the DNA is TGCAGCGGACGAACCGGGGGGCCCACGCAGTATTTT. Amino acid sequence: CSGRTGGPTQYF.

DNA of the CDR3: TGTGCCAGCAGCTTCGGGACAGGGGTTGGTACAGATACGCAGTATTTT. Amino acids: CASSFGTGVGTDTQYF. The rearrangement joins TRBV9 to TRBJ2-3, with TRBD1 identical over 10 bases. The ends lost 4 bases at V and 3 bases at J; junction bases unmatched: 8. The V gene's germline CDR1 is SGDLS and CDR2 YYNGEE. The CDR3 sequence is 16 residues long.

The DNA for the CDR3 is TGTGCCAGCAGTGAAGCGCTAAAACTAGCGGGAGTAGAGCAGTTCTTC. Translation: CASSEALKLAGVEQFF. The genes are TRBV2 and TRBJ2-1; 11 positions agree with TRBD2. V lost 0 bases to trimming and J lost 10 bases; unmatched junction nucleotides: 8. The CDR3 length is 16 residues. Germline V gene lookup returns CDR1 SNHLY and CDR2 FYNNEI.